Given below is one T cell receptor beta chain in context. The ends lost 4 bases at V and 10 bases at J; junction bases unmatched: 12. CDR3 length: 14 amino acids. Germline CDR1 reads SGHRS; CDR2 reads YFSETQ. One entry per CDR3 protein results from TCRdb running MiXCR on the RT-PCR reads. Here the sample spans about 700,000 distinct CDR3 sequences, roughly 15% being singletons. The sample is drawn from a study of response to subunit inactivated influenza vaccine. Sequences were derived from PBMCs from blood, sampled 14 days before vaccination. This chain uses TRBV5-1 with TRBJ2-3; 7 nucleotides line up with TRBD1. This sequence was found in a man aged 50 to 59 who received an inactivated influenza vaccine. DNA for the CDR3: TGCGCCAGCAGCGTATTGACAGGGATTGATGCGCAGTATTTT. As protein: CASSVLTGIDAQYF. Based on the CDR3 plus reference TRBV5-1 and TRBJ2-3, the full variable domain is KAGVTQTPRYLIKTRGQQVTLSCSPISGHRSVSWYQQTPGQGLQFLFEYFSETQRNKGNFPGRFSGRQFSNSRSEMNVSTLELGDSALYLCASSVLTGIDAQYFGPGTRLTVL.